These 30 T cell receptor beta chains came from one sample sequenced in a study of STAT5B mutations in CD4+ large granular lymphocyte leukemia (dated by TCRdb to 2022 to 2024). The library was built by means of the immunoSEQ multiplex PCR assay. Sourced from immuneACCESS, this table was stored by TCRdb with only in-frame sequences that have V and J called. A share of the clones is absent; for the studies checked, an unresolved V gene accounts for under half, and the remainder has no known explanation. Here the sample has about 34,000 clones; around 88% occur a single time. About 0.92% of the sample goes to the ten largest clones. The specimen was CD4+ T cells from blood buffy coats. The receptors were gathered from a human donor in good health.

The sample holds a few counts of this clone. The chain recombines TRBV7-9 with TRBJ1-2, with 7 positions matching TRBD1. Germline trimming cut 3 bases from V and 11 bases from J; bases unmatched to any gene: 6. Per germline, CDR1 SEHNR and CDR2 FQNEAQ (reference sequence). The CDR3 totals 12 residues. This chain's CDR3 is CASSFRDSEYTF. CDR3 in DNA: TGTGCCAGCAGCTTTCGGGACAGTGAATACACCTTC.

V gene TRBV5-5 combines with J gene TRBJ2-2; the match to TRBD1 covers 10 bases. Germline-derived CDR1 and CDR2 are SGHKS and YYEKEE (reference sequence). This CDR3 region has 15 residues. Unmatched junction bases numbered 4, after V lost 3 bases and J lost 5 bases. The CDR3 loop is CASSSGTGETGELFF. For the CDR3, the DNA is TGTGCCAGCAGCTCCGGGACAGGGGAAACCGGGGAGCTGTTTTTT.

The sample holds one count of this clone. This sequence joins TRBV4-2 and TRBJ2-7; the match to TRBD2 covers 11 bases. The germline V gene encodes CDR1 LGHNA and CDR2 YNFKEQ. The CDR3 loop spans 16 amino acids. Losses at the gene ends were 0 bases for V and 3 bases for J; bases not matched to a gene: 4. CDR3 sequence: CASSQEASGRYYEQYF. The CDR3 nucleotides are TGTGCCAGCAGCCAAGAGGCTAGCGGGAGGTACTACGAGCAGTACTTC.

This clone was recorded a few times. The chain employs TRBV7-3 and TRBJ1-1, with D possibly matching TRBD1 (5 bases). Germline V gives CDR1 SGHTA, CDR2 FQGTGA. The germline V and J ends were trimmed by 0 bases and 3 bases, with 8 bases remaining between them. The length of the CDR3 is 14 residues. The CDR3 nucleotides are TGTGCCAGCAGCTTAACTTGGGGGGACACTGAAGCTTTCTTT. Its translation: CASSLTWGDTEAFF.

This clone was seen a handful of times. The gene calls are TRBV5-8 and TRBJ1-3; D is undetermined. CDR3 length: 14 residues. V lost 4 bases to trimming and J lost 2 bases, with 10 bases between them. The V gene's germline CDR1 is SGHTS and CDR2 YDEGEE. The chain's CDR3 is CASSQRGTGNTIYF. CDR3 coding DNA: TGTGCCAGCAGCCAGCGGGGAACTGGAAACACCATATATTTT.

This sequence joins TRBV9 and TRBJ1-1, with TRBD1 as a possible D gene (5 bases). V lost 0 bases to trimming and J lost 4 bases, with 10 bases between them. The CDR3 is 14 residues long. CDR1 and CDR2 from the germline V gene are SGDLS and YYNGEE. The CDR3 protein is CASSVVGASTEAFF. CDR3 sequence (DNA): TGTGCCAGCAGCGTAGTCGGGGCAAGCACTGAAGCTTTCTTT.

The chain uses TRBV7-3 and TRBJ2-1; tentative D call: TRBD2 (6 bases). CDR3 length: 16 residues. V was clipped by 0 bases and J by 4 bases, with 13 bases between them. The germline CDR1 and CDR2 sequences are SGHTA and FQGTGA. CDR3 sequence: CASSLTSGAPYNEQFF. Written as DNA, the CDR3 is TGTGCCAGCAGCTTAACTAGCGGAGCTCCATACAATGAGCAGTTCTTC.

This chain joins TRBV7-8 and TRBJ2-1; 9 positions match TRBD1. Looked up from germline, CDR1 is SGHVS and CDR2 is FQNEAQ. This CDR3 has 15 residues. Trimming cost V 7 bases and J 1 base; bases outside gene matches: 5. This CDR3 is CASTSGTGSYNEQFF. CDR3 DNA sequence: TGTGCCAGCACCTCCGGGACAGGGTCCTACAATGAGCAGTTCTTC.

The V call is TRBV11-2, the J call TRBJ2-1, with D unclear. This CDR3 region has 16 residues. Trimming cost V 5 bases and J 8 bases, with 22 bases left between them. Germline CDR1 and CDR2: SGHAT and FQNNGV. CDR3 nucleotides: TGTGCCAGCAGCGGCCGACTCGATCCGATAGAGGATGAGCAGTTCTTC. Translated: CASSGRLDPIEDEQFF.

The gene calls are TRBV7-8 and TRBJ1-3, with D possibly being TRBD1 (5 bases). Germline loops: CDR1 SGHVS, CDR2 FQNEAQ. The CDR3 runs 15 residues. Trimming cost V 3 bases and J 2 bases, with 11 bases left between them. The CDR3 is CASSFVQGAGNTIYF. CDR3 nucleotides: TGTGCCAGCAGCTTTGTACAAGGGGCTGGAAACACCATATATTTT.

This clone was counted a single time. CDR3 DNA sequence: TGTGCCAGCAGCTTGTACAATGAGCAGTTCTTC. Translating it yields CASSLYNEQFF. The rearrangement uses TRBV5-6 and TRBJ2-1; no clear D. Germline CDR1 is SGHDT and CDR2 is YYEEEE. V was shortened by 1 base and J by 4 bases, with 0 bases between the two germline ends. The CDR3 loop spans 11 amino acids.

The V call is TRBV4-3, the J call TRBJ1-1; maybe TRBD1 (6 bases). V lost 6 bases, J lost 1 base, and 12 bases lay in between. Germline-derived CDR1 and CDR2 are LGHNA and YSLEER. The CDR3 totals 14 residues. In DNA, the CDR3 is TGCGCCAGCAGTACAGGGTGGGGGAACACTGAAGCTTTCTTT. Its translation is CASSTGWGNTEAFF.

The chain has TRBV2 and TRBJ1-2; weak D call: TRBD1 (5 bases). Germline V lookup: CDR1 SNHLY, CDR2 FYNNEI. V gave up 6 bases and J gave up 5 bases, with 13 bases separating them. The CDR3 runs 13 residues. The CDR3 region has the DNA TGTGCCAGCAGGGGGTTCGGGGGTTATGGCTACACCTTC. Its translation is CASRGFGGYGYTF. Full variable domain (remainder filled in from reference TRBV2 and TRBJ1-2): EPEVTQTPSHQVTQMGQEVILRCVPISNHLYFYWYRQILGQKVEFLVSFYNNEISEKSEIFDDQFSVERPDGSNFTLKIRSTKLEDSAMYFCASRGFGGYGYTFGSGTRLTVV.

The chain employs TRBV7-6 and TRBJ1-5, with D maybe TRBD1 (5 bases). Trimming shortened V by 8 bases and J by 6 bases, and 11 bases separated the two germline ends. This CDR3 is 12 amino acids long. Germline values: CDR1 SGHVS, CDR2 FNYEAQ. The CDR3 spells CASGAGFQPQHF. The CDR3 DNA follows: TGTGCCAGCGGGGCGGGTTTTCAGCCCCAGCATTTT.

This chain uses TRBV7-2 with TRBJ1-2; no firm D call. V was cut by 0 bases and J by 4 bases, with 18 bases left in between. This CDR3 has 17 residues. Germline-derived CDR1 and CDR2 are SGHTA and FQGNSA. The CDR3 here is CASSLALYLGQRYGYTF. The CDR3 nucleotides read TGTGCCAGCAGCTTAGCGTTATACCTAGGGCAGCGCTATGGCTACACCTTC.

This chain joins TRBV5-1 and TRBJ1-6; 8 nucleotides align to TRBD1. Germline lookup yields CDR1 SGHRS and CDR2 YFSETQ. The CDR3 runs 17 residues. V shed 4 bases and J 10 bases; nucleotides not matched to a gene: 16. The CDR3 DNA is TGCGCCAGCAGCGCCCGTCCCGGGACAGGACCGGAATCACCCCTCCACTTT. It is translated as CASSARPGTGPESPLHF. The full variable domain, its missing parts supplied by reference TRBV5-1 and TRBJ1-6, is KAGVTQTPRYLIKTRGQQVTLSCSPISGHRSVSWYQQTPGQGLQFLFEYFSETQRNKGNFPGRFSGRQFSNSRSEMNVSTLELGDSALYLCASSARPGTGPESPLHFGNGTRLTVT.

This chain uses TRBV28 with TRBJ2-5; 10 nucleotides match TRBD2. The germline gives CDR1 MDHEN, CDR2 SYDVKM. Trimming took 7 bases from V and 7 from J; bases not matched to a gene: 12. The CDR3 runs 15 residues. In nucleotides, the CDR3 is TGTGCCAGCAAGGAAGGAGCGGGAGGGCCAGGGACCCAGTACTTC. It codes for CASKEGAGGPGTQYF. Supplemented by reference TRBV28 and TRBJ2-5, the full variable domain reads DVKVTQSSRYLVKRTGEKVFLECVQDMDHENMFWYRQDPGLGLRLIYFSYDVKMKEKGDIPEGYSVSREKKERFSLILESASTNQTSMYLCASKEGAGGPGTQYFGPGTRLLVL.

This clone was picked up one time. V gene TRBV16 combines with J gene TRBJ1-4; a weak D match, TRBD1 (5 bases). CDR1 is KGHSY and CDR2 is FQNENV in the germline V gene. The CDR3 length is 14 residues. The V end was cut by 0 bases, the J end by 4 bases, with 6 bases between. In DNA, the CDR3 is TGTGCCAGCAGCCAATCGACAGTTAATGAAAAACTGTTTTTT. It codes for CASSQSTVNEKLFF.

The chain is built from TRBV25-1 and TRBJ2-2, with 9 bases identical to TRBD2. The CDR3 is 16 amino acids. The V and J ends lost 6 bases and 6 bases, in that order; junction bases with no gene match: 11. The germline V gene encodes CDR1 MGHDK and CDR2 SYGVNS. The CDR3 sequence: CASREGGRADPGELFF. The CDR3 bases are TGTGCCAGCAGAGAAGGCGGGAGGGCGGATCCCGGGGAGCTGTTTTTT.

The chain employs TRBV18 and TRBJ2-1; TRBD2 might be the D (6 bases). Germline loops: CDR1 KGHSH, CDR2 LQKENI. Trimming pared 3 bases from V and 6 bases from J, leaving 18 bases between. The CDR3 contains 16 residues. CDR3 sequence reads: CASSPLALGGTNEQFF. The CDR3 DNA is TGTGCCAGCTCACCGCTAGCGCTTGGGGGGACCAATGAGCAGTTCTTC. Together with reference TRBV18 and TRBJ2-1, the CDR3 gives the full variable domain: NAGVMQNPRHLVRRRGQEARLRCSPMKGHSHVYWYRQLPEEGLKFMVYLQKENIIDESGMPKERFSAEFPKEGPSILRIQQVVRGDSAAYFCASSPLALGGTNEQFFGPGTRLTVL.

This clone appeared once. V gene TRBV7-2 combines with J gene TRBJ2-2; a possible D gene is TRBD2 (6 bases). The CDR3 is made up of 14 amino acids. Germline CDR1 is SGHTA and CDR2 is FQGNSA. Deletions cut 1 base from V and 7 bases from J, with 10 bases between. This chain's CDR3 is CASSLGGGVGELFF. The CDR3 region has the DNA TGTGCCAGCAGCTTAGGGGGAGGTGTCGGGGAGCTGTTTTTT.

The chain links TRBV5-5 to TRBJ2-2; 12 nucleotides align to TRBD2. With V trimmed by 4 bases and J by 5 bases, 3 bases remained unmatched. The CDR3 has 15 amino acids. Looked up from germline, CDR1 is SGHKS and CDR2 is YYEKEE (reference sequence). The CDR3 loop reads CASSILAGGTGELFF. CDR3 bases: TGTGCCAGCAGCATACTAGCGGGAGGAACCGGGGAGCTGTTTTTT.

The chain uses TRBV18 and TRBJ1-5; D perhaps matches TRBD1 (5 bases). Germline-derived CDR1 and CDR2 are KGHSH and LQKENI. The CDR3 has 14 residues. Trimming stripped 3 bases from V and 10 bases from J, with 16 bases between. The CDR3 bases are TGTGCCAGCTCACCTAGCGGCCCCCAGGGACCCCAGCATTTT. It yields the protein CASSPSGPQGPQHF.

CDR3 sequence: CSVGDGNNSPLHF. The CDR3 DNA reads TGCAGCGTGGGCGACGGAAATAATTCACCCCTCCACTTT. The chain carries TRBV29-1 and TRBJ1-6; no definite D call. This CDR3 has 13 amino acids. CDR1 and CDR2 (germline): SQVTM, ANQGSEA. Trimming stripped 6 bases from V and 5 bases from J, with 11 bases between. Together with reference TRBV29-1 and TRBJ1-6, the CDR3 gives the full variable domain: SAVISQKPSRDICQRGTSLTIQCQVDSQVTMMFWYRQQPGQSLTLIATANQGSEATYESGFVIDKFPISRPNLTFSTLTVSNMSPEDSSIYLCSVGDGNNSPLHFGNGTRLTVT.

This clone was seen only a few times. The rearrangement uses TRBV13 and TRBJ1-3, with D perhaps TRBD1 (6 bases). The V and J ends lost 3 bases and 8 bases respectively, with 11 bases between them. Germline V gene data show CDR1 as PRHDT and CDR2 as FYEKMQ (reference sequence). The CDR3 totals 13 residues. CDR3 residues: CASSLRGRDTIYF. The CDR3, as DNA: TGTGCCAGCAGCTTGCGGGGGCGGGACACCATATATTTT. The whole variable domain, remainder taken from reference TRBV13 and TRBJ1-3, is AAGVIQSPRHLIKEKRETATLKCYPIPRHDTVYWYQQGPGQDPQFLISFYEKMQSDKGSIPDRFSAQQFSDYHSELNMSSLELGDSALYFCASSLRGRDTIYFGEGSWLTVV.

The CDR3 sequence: CASSPGTSYNEQFF. DNA for the CDR3: TGCGCCAGCAGCCCAGGGACTAGTTACAATGAGCAGTTCTTC. The chain combines TRBV4-1 with TRBJ2-1, with 8 bases aligning to TRBD2. The CDR3 spans 14 residues. Trimming at V came to 4 bases and at J to 4 bases, leaving 3 bases not matched to a gene. The germline V gene encodes CDR1 MGHRA and CDR2 YSYEKL.

The chain uses TRBV13 and TRBJ2-2; 9 nucleotides match TRBD2. This CDR3 is built from 15 residues. The ends lost 5 bases at V and 1 base at J; junction bases unmatched: 2. The germline CDR1 and CDR2 sequences are PRHDT and FYEKMQ (reference sequence). The CDR3: CASSKLAGNTGELFF. Here the CDR3 DNA reads TGTGCCAGCAGCAAACTAGCGGGGAACACCGGGGAGCTGTTTTTT. The full variable domain, its missing parts supplied by reference TRBV13 and TRBJ2-2, is AAGVIQSPRHLIKEKRETATLKCYPIPRHDTVYWYQQGPGQDPQFLISFYEKMQSDKGSIPDRFSAQQFSDYHSELNMSSLELGDSALYFCASSKLAGNTGELFFGEGSRLTVL.

This chain connects TRBV28 to TRBJ2-7; D call uncertain. CDR3 length: 14 amino acids. The V gene's germline CDR1 is MDHEN and CDR2 SYDVKM. Trimming left V 5 bases short and J 3 bases short, with 14 bases between. The CDR3 bases are TGTGCCAGCAGTCCCGAGAGGCGCGTCTACGAGCAGTACTTC. Its protein is CASSPERRVYEQYF.

The gene calls are TRBV27 and TRBJ2-4; D may be TRBD2 (5 bases). The CDR3 runs to 13 residues. Trimming pared 5 bases from V and 9 bases from J, leaving 14 bases between. In germline, CDR1 is MNHEY, CDR2 SMNVEV (reference sequence). CDR3 DNA: TGTGCCAGCAGTCCTGACTATTACGGCATTCAGTACTTC. This gives the protein CASSPDYYGIQYF.

The V and J genes are TRBV2 and TRBJ1-5, with 9 bases that match TRBD1. V was pared by 6 bases and J by 6 bases, with 9 bases of the junction left unmatched. Germline values: CDR1 SNHLY, CDR2 FYNNEI. This CDR3 has 15 amino acids. The DNA of the CDR3 is TGTGCCAGCAGGGTACAGGGGGCCCCTACTCAGCCCCAGCATTTT. This encodes CASRVQGAPTQPQHF.